This T cell receptor (beta chain) was captured in a study of beta chain features in type 1 diabetes. Turning to the study itself: Across every sample, over 100 million sorted cells were examined in total. General observations from the study: The VDJ junctions of type 1 diabetes patients carried fewer insertions and more deletions. Significant though moderate, a shortening of TCRB CDR3s appeared in all four CD4+ subsets of Type 1 diabetes patients.

Investigators reverse transcribed all isolated RNA, so they sequenced expressed TCRB transcripts. Profiled with immunoSEQ multiplex PCR; TCRdb holds only in-frame clones, not every one. This table holds almost 250,000 clones, roughly 14% found once. Concerning this clone: Its specificity is not known.

Purities in excess of 95% were seen in all sorted populations. Input material: naive CD4+ T cells from blood. The TCR originated in a woman between 40 and 50 years old in good health.

CDR3 in amino acids: CASSLLSGGDNEQFF. The CDR3 DNA follows: TGCGCCAGCAGCTTGCTCAGCGGGGGGGACAATGAGCAGTTCTTC. This chain joins TRBV5-1 and TRBJ2-1, with 10 bases identical to TRBD2. The CDR3 consists of 15 residues. The V and J ends lost 1 base and 5 bases, in that order; junction bases with no gene match: 3. Germline V CDR1 and CDR2: SGHRS, YFSETQ. Drawing the rest from reference TRBV5-1 and TRBJ2-1, the complete variable domain is KAGVTQTPRYLIKTRGQQVTLSCSPISGHRSVSWYQQTPGQGLQFLFEYFSETQRNKGNFPGRFSGRQFSNSRSEMNVSTLELGDSALYLCASSLLSGGDNEQFFGPGTRLTVL.